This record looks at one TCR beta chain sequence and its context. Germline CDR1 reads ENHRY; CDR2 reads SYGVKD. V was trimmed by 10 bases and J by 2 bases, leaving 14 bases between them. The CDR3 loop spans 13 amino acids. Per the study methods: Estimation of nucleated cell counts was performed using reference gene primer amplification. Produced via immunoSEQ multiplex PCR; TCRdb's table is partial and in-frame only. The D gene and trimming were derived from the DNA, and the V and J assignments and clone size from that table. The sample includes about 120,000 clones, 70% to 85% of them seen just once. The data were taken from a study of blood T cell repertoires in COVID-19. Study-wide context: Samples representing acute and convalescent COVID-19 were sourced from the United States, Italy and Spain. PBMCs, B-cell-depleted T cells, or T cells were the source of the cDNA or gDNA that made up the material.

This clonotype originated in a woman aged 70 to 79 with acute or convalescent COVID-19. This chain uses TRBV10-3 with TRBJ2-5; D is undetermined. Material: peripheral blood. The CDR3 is CATMAGPQETQYF. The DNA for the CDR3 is TGTGCCACCATGGCAGGTCCTCAAGAGACCCAGTACTTC.